This T cell receptor beta chain appears in the sequencing data of a study of OX40 agonist ivuxolimab in advanced cancers. The overall study: Dose-escalation patients' cancers were hepatocellular carcinoma, melanoma, renal cell or head and neck cancer.

Clones were sequenced by immunoSEQ multiplex PCR, and TCRdb holds only the in-frame ones, with some missing. The table records under 80,000 clones, 80% to 95% of them present only once. Study conclusions and caveats: There was clonal expansion of CD4+ and CD8+ blood T cells by week 6 at 0.1 to 3.0 mg/kg.

Remarks on this clone: Its antigen is as yet unknown. Within the sample, other DNA sequences also encode this same CDR3.

CDR3 size: 11 residues. The germline V and J ends were trimmed by 2 bases and 4 bases, with 3 bases remaining between them. CDR1 is SGDLS and CDR2 is YYNGEE in the germline V gene. Here the sequenced sample was CD4+ or CD8+ T cells sorted from blood, taken in a trial of the OX40 agonist ivuxolimab. The chain recombines TRBV9 with TRBJ1-2; D gene unclear. The sequence came from an adult with an advanced solid tumor such as melanoma, head and neck, liver or kidney cancer. CDR3 region: CASSVGYGYTF. The DNA for the CDR3 is TGTGCCAGCAGCGTGGGCTATGGCTACACCTTC. The full variable domain, with the rest looked up from reference TRBV9 and TRBJ1-2, is DSGVTQTPKHLITATGQRVTLRCSPRSGDLSVYWYQQSLDQGLQFLIQYYNGEERAKGNILERFSAQQFPDLHSELNLSSLELGDSALYFCASSVGYGYTFGSGTRLTVV.